This entry describes one TCR beta chain. Its antigen is not known. The source of the sample is a study of cytomegalovirus exposure and HLA in healthy donors. Trimming shortened V by 0 bases and J by 3 bases, and 6 bases separated the two germline ends. The CDR3 consists of 14 residues. Germline lookup yields CDR1 SGHDT and CDR2 YYEEEE. The protocol was immunoSEQ multiplex PCR, while the TCRdb copy is restricted to in-frame clones and leaves out a portion. The sample holds about 58,000 clones, more than 75% seen once. Donors were drawn from the roughly 110-subject validation cohort, separate from the approximately 670-subject first cohort. Whole-study findings and limits: Specific recognition of CMV antigens was confirmed in vitro for a few chains (all CMV-associated). The study recorded 164 TCR beta chains that were cytomegalovirus-associated. Rare TCR sequences dominated, though some public TCRs recurred in many donors.

The source material was PBMCs. J is TRBJ2-2 and V is TRBV5-6; D is undetermined. This clonotype was obtained from a man between 18 and 35 years old in good health and CMV-seronegative. The DNA of the CDR3 is TGTGCCAGCAGCTTGGCGGCGGACACCGGGGAGCTGTTTTTT. It codes for CASSLAADTGELFF.